The T cell receptor beta chain under discussion was sequenced for a study of PD-L1 blockade in urothelial cancer. Study summary: Between 0 and 3 prior chemotherapy regimens had been given to patients.

Time point in this sample: pretreatment peripheral blood. This CDR3 contains 13 residues. Trimming cost V 5 bases and J 6 bases, with 14 bases left between them. CDR1 is SGHTA and CDR2 is FQGNSA in the germline V gene. The repertoire was sequenced with immunoSEQ multiplex PCR; TCRdb's copy has only in-frame clones and lacks some. The sample has 56,000 or so clones, roughly 87% seen once. Sequenced here: PBMCs, sampled around atezolizumab (anti-PD-L1) treatment. The gene calls are TRBV7-2 and TRBJ2-7, with D possibly being TRBD1 (6 bases). The clonotype comes from a man aged 65 to 79 with urothelial cancer. In DNA, the CDR3 is TGTGCCAGCAGCCCTGGACTGACAGGCGAGCAGTACTTC. Translated, it gives CASSPGLTGEQYF.